These 22 T cell receptor beta chains came from one sample sequenced in a study of a mutant IDH1 vaccine in newly diagnosed glioma. For these receptors, no antigen is known. Time point in this sample: week 5, during vaccination. One vaccine dose held 300 ug of mutant IDH1 20-mer peptide and came with topical imiquimod. TCRdb keeps only in-frame clones here, not all; method: immunoSEQ multiplex PCR. The sample consists of over 50,000 clones, 85% to 90% of them appearing once. This specimen consisted of PBMCs, obtained from a glioma patient whose treatment included an IDH1 peptide vaccine. These receptors were obtained from a woman aged 40 to 49 with glioma.

The DNA of the CDR3 is TGTGCCAGTAGTCTCAACCCCACCGGGACAGCCTACGAGCAGTACTTC. Encoded protein: CASSLNPTGTAYEQYF. The V and J genes are TRBV19 and TRBJ2-7, with 7 bases matching TRBD1. V lost 5 bases, J lost 2 bases, and 12 bases stayed unmatched. Germline CDR1 is LNHDA and CDR2 is SQIVND (reference sequence). The CDR3 totals 16 residues.

This clone has a single count. The rearrangement joins TRBV7-2 to TRBJ1-4; D is uncertain. From germline, CDR1 is SGHTA and CDR2 FQGNSA. The CDR3 consists of 12 residues. Trimming stripped 6 bases from V and 7 bases from J, with 9 bases between. The CDR3 region is CASRLTGEKLFF. The CDR3 nucleotides read TGTGCCAGCAGGCTTACGGGTGAAAAACTGTTTTTT.

V is TRBV14 and J is TRBJ1-1; no reliable D call. V lost 3 bases, J lost 4 bases, and 15 bases lay in between. CDR1 and CDR2 (germline): SGHDN, FVKESK. The CDR3 totals 15 residues. The CDR3 DNA reads as TGTGCCAGCAGCCACCAGAAGTCCGGGGTCACTGAAGCTTTCTTT. Its protein product is CASSHQKSGVTEAFF.

V gene TRBV29-1 combines with J gene TRBJ2-3; 9 nucleotides match TRBD2. V gave up 6 bases and J gave up 3 bases; unmatched junction bases: 1. The CDR3 is 12 amino acids. Germline V gene data show CDR1 as SQVTM and CDR2 as ANQGSEA. The CDR3 sequence: CSVGLATDTQYF. Here the CDR3 DNA reads TGCAGCGTGGGACTAGCTACAGATACGCAGTATTTT.

The CDR3 is CASSPQASKNIQYF. The CDR3 DNA reads TGTGCCAGCTCACCACAGGCCAGTAAAAACATTCAGTACTTC. The rearrangement joins TRBV18 to TRBJ2-4; unclear D gene. The CDR3 totals 14 residues. Deletions cut 1 base from V and 4 bases from J, with 8 bases between. Germline V CDR1 and CDR2: KGHSH, LQKENI.

In regard to this clone: Sequence at one end of the junction differs from germline and may be a read error. V usage is TRBV27 and J usage is TRBJ1-4, with 8 nucleotides matching TRBD1. This CDR3 has 11 amino acids. Germline loops: CDR1 MNHEY, CDR2 SMNVEV (reference sequence). This CDR3 reads CASTPRGDRGF. CDR3 nucleotide sequence: TGTGCCAGCACCCCCCGGGGTGACAGGGGTTTT.

Regarding this clone: Other nucleotide sequences in the sample specify the same CDR3. This chain uses TRBV9 with TRBJ2-1; 11 bases agree with TRBD2. The CDR3 is 15 residues long. After removal of 3 bases from V and 3 bases from J, the junction contained 2 bases not matched to a gene. Looked up from germline, CDR1 is SGDLS and CDR2 is YYNGEE. CDR3 region: CASSAGLAGYNEQFF. The CDR3 nucleotides read TGTGCCAGCAGCGCAGGACTAGCGGGCTACAATGAGCAGTTCTTC.

The CDR3 sequence: CASSFPSVQTQYF. For the CDR3, the DNA is TGTGCCAGCAGCTTTCCTAGTGTCCAGACCCAGTACTTC. The rearrangement uses TRBV7-2 and TRBJ2-5, with unresolved D. Germline CDR1 SGHTA, CDR2 FQGNSA. Trimming left V 3 bases short and J 6 bases short, with 11 bases between. The length of the CDR3 is 13 residues.

This clone is a singleton in its sample. V gene TRBV7-2 combines with J gene TRBJ2-7; D is perhaps TRBD1 or TRBD2 (6 bases each). This CDR3 is 14 amino acids long. Germline loops: CDR1 SGHTA, CDR2 FQGNSA. Trimming stripped 0 bases from V and 6 bases from J, with 12 bases between. For the CDR3, the DNA is TGTGCCAGCAGCTTAGCCCCACAGGGAGGCGAGCAGTACTTC. Translation: CASSLAPQGGEQYF.

The chain recombines TRBV5-1 with TRBJ2-7; D might be TRBD1 (6 bases). Germline assignment: CDR1 SGHRS and CDR2 YFSETQ. V lost 4 bases, J lost 2 bases, and 10 bases lay in between. This CDR3 has 13 amino acids. In nucleotides, the CDR3 is TGCGCCAGCAGCCCCAGGGGTACCTACGAGCAGTACTTC. Encoded protein: CASSPRGTYEQYF.

This clone was picked up one time. The gene calls are TRBV4-2 and TRBJ2-5, with D perhaps matching TRBD1 or TRBD2 (5 bases each). This CDR3 has 15 residues. Germline V CDR1 and CDR2: LGHNA, YNFKEQ. Trimming left V 0 bases short and J 2 bases short, with 10 bases between. The CDR3 spells CASSQDPGQQETQYF. CDR3 nucleotides: TGTGCCAGCAGCCAAGACCCGGGGCAGCAAGAGACCCAGTACTTC.

In DNA, the CDR3 is TGTGCCAGCAGTGAAGCTGGCGGAGGGAACTTTAAAGAGACCCAGTACTTC. As protein: CASSEAGGGNFKETQYF. V gene TRBV25-1 combines with J gene TRBJ2-5; D might be TRBD2 (6 bases). V was clipped by 2 bases and J by 3 bases, with 19 bases between them. The CDR3 sequence is 17 residues long. The germline CDR1 and CDR2 sequences are MGHDK and SYGVNS. Drawing the rest from reference TRBV25-1 and TRBJ2-5, the complete variable domain is EADIYQTPRYLVIGTGKKITLECSQTMGHDKMYWYQQDPGMELHLIHYSYGVNSTEKGDLSSESTVSRIRTEHFPLTLESARPSHTSQYLCASSEAGGGNFKETQYFGPGTRLLVL.

V usage is TRBV5-4 and J usage is TRBJ1-1; tentative D call: TRBD1 (6 bases). Trimming stripped 4 bases from V and 0 bases from J, with 16 bases between. CDR3 length equals 16 residues. Looked up from germline, CDR1 is SGHNT and CDR2 is YYREEE (reference sequence). CDR3 DNA sequence: TGTGCCAGCAGCCACCCGACAGGCCGCATGAACACTGAAGCTTTCTTT. Protein product: CASSHPTGRMNTEAFF.

This rearrangement joins TRBV18 to TRBJ2-7; maybe TRBD1 (6 bases). This CDR3 is 14 amino acids long. The germline V gene has CDR1 KGHSH and CDR2 LQKENI. Trimming took 3 bases from V and 5 from J, leaving 14 bases between them. The CDR3: CASSPASQGNEQYF. The CDR3 bases are TGTGCCAGCTCACCGGCCTCTCAGGGGAACGAGCAGTACTTC.

The chain is built from TRBV6-4 and TRBJ1-5, with TRBD1 as a possible D gene (5 bases). This CDR3 has 17 amino acids. Between the trimmed V and J ends, which lost 3 bases and 2 bases, there was a span of 17 bases. The germline V gene encodes CDR1 MRHNA and CDR2 SNTAGT. CDR3 region: CASSEAEGRVRNQPQHF. CDR3 in DNA: TGTGCCAGCAGTGAGGCGGAGGGGAGGGTGCGCAATCAGCCCCAGCATTTT.

The CDR3 DNA reads as TGCGCCAGCAGCTTGGATAGGGCCCCCCGTGAAGCTTTCTTT. Residues: CASSLDRAPREAFF. The chain joins TRBV5-1 to TRBJ1-1, with D uncertain. The CDR3 is 14 residues long. V was pared by 0 bases and J by 7 bases, with 13 bases between. CDR1 is SGHRS, CDR2 YFSETQ, per germline.

The J gene is TRBJ2-2, the V gene TRBV7-9; D call uncertain. V lost 4 bases and J 6 bases, leaving 9 bases between the germline ends. Germline lookup yields CDR1 SEHNR and CDR2 FQNEAQ (reference sequence). The CDR3 is 13 residues long. In DNA form, the CDR3 reads TGTGCCAGCAGCTCGTTGGTGTCCGGGGAGCTGTTTTTT. Encoded protein: CASSSLVSGELFF.

This clone was picked up one time. This chain connects TRBV4-1 to TRBJ2-1; 7 bases are a match to TRBD2. J was trimmed by 4 bases and V by 1 base; bases with no gene match: 7. This CDR3 is built from 16 residues. Germline V gives CDR1 MGHRA, CDR2 YSYEKL. The CDR3 region has the DNA TGCGCCAGCAGCCAAGTTCCCGGGGGGTTTTACAATGAGCAGTTCTTC. Translating gives CASSQVPGGFYNEQFF.

The chain carries TRBV6-1 and TRBJ2-5, with 10 bases matching TRBD2. V lost 3 bases and J lost 1; bases outside the gene matches: 2. From germline, CDR1 is MNHNS and CDR2 SASEGT. This CDR3 spans 15 amino acids. CDR3 residues: CASSEASGSQETQYF. In DNA, the CDR3 is TGTGCCAGCAGTGAGGCTAGCGGGAGCCAAGAGACCCAGTACTTC.

The chain couples TRBV7-2 to TRBJ2-3; D remains unclear. CDR1 is SGHTA, CDR2 FQGNSA, per germline. The CDR3 is made up of 13 amino acids. The germline V and J ends were trimmed by 5 bases and 6 bases, with 12 bases remaining between them. The CDR3 is CASSINYGDTQYF. The CDR3 coding sequence is TGTGCCAGCAGCATCAACTACGGGGATACGCAGTATTTT.

This chain links TRBV6-1 with TRBJ1-6; possibly TRBD1 for D (5 bases). CDR1 is MNHNS, CDR2 SASEGT, per germline. CDR3 length: 16 amino acids. V dropped 2 bases and J dropped 4 bases, with 12 bases sitting between them. DNA of the CDR3: TGTGCCAGCAGTGAACGCGGGGCATCATATAATTCACCCCTCCACTTT. This encodes CASSERGASYNSPLHF.

This clone turned up a few times. In nucleotides, the CDR3 is TGTGCCAGCAGTTACTCGGGACAGGGAGGAACTGAAGCTTTCTTT. Protein: CASSYSGQGGTEAFF. V usage is TRBV6-5 and J usage is TRBJ1-1, with TRBD1 matching 9 bases. Germline values: CDR1 MNHEY, CDR2 SVGAGI. The CDR3 contains 15 residues. V lost 0 bases, J lost 5 bases, and 4 bases stayed unmatched.